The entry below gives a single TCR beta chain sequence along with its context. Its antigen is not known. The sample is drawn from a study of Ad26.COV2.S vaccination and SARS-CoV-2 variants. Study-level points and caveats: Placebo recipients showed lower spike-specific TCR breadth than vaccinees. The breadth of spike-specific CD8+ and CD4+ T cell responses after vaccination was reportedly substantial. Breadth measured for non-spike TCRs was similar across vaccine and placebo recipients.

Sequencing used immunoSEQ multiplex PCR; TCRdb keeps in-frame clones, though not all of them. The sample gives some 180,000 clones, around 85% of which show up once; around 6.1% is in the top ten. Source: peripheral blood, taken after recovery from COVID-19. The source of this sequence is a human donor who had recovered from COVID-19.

CDR3: CASSYLGREETQYF. For the CDR3, the DNA is TGTGCCAGCAGTTACTTAGGGCGGGAAGAGACCCAGTACTTC. The V call is TRBV6-5, the J call TRBJ2-5; a weak D match, TRBD2 (5 bases). V lost 1 base to trimming and J lost 3 bases, with 9 bases between them. CDR1 and CDR2 (germline): MNHEY, SVGAGI. CDR3 length: 14 residues.